This TCR beta chain emerged from a study of TIL therapy for anti-PD-1-resistant metastatic lung cancer. Study at large: Tumor harvest preceded PD-1/PD-L1 blockade, followed by nivolumab treatment.

Described time point: pre-treatment sample, taken before nivolumab and TIL therapy. Adults with stage 4 NSCLC were enrolled in a phase I trial. CDR1 is SGDLS and CDR2 is YYNGEE in the germline V gene. There are 14 residues in the CDR3. Trimming took off 0 bases at V and 5 bases at J, with 8 bases between the two ends. The immunoSEQ assay was v3. The method was immunoSEQ multiplex PCR; TCRdb's version includes in-frame clones alone and lacks a portion of them. The sample includes some 16,000 clones, 74% of them seen just once. The sample in question was blood, obtained at baseline. The receptor was isolated from a person between 25 and 80 years old with non-small cell lung cancer. This chain links TRBV9 with TRBJ2-2, with D possibly matching TRBD1 (6 bases). CDR3 residues: CASSVGDRTGELFF. Written as DNA, the CDR3 is TGTGCCAGCAGCGTAGGAGACAGGACCGGGGAGCTGTTTTTT.